The 32 T cell receptor beta chains listed next were all sequenced from one sample in a study of blood T cell repertoires in COVID-19. TCRdb keeps only in-frame clones here, not all; method: immunoSEQ multiplex PCR. Among about 380,000 clones listed, 70% to 90% were seen once. The sample consisted of PBMCs or T cells enriched from blood (not recorded which). The receptor set was obtained from a man aged 30 to 45 who had recovered from COVID-19.

This rearrangement joins TRBV7-2 to TRBJ2-1; TRBD2 aligns across 9 bases. The CDR3 loop spans 14 amino acids. After removal of 3 bases from V and 8 bases from J, the junction contained 5 bases not matched to a gene. The germline V gene has CDR1 SGHTA and CDR2 FQGNSA. The CDR3 loop is CASSFGGGAYEQFF. The CDR3 region has the DNA TGTGCCAGCAGCTTTGGCGGGGGGGCTTATGAGCAGTTCTTC.

The V gene is TRBV4-2, the J gene TRBJ1-6; the match to TRBD1 covers 8 bases. This CDR3 has 18 residues. Germline lookup yields CDR1 LGHNA and CDR2 YNFKEQ. V dropped 1 base and J dropped 4; count of bases not matched to a gene: 9. CDR3 in DNA: TGTGCCAGCAGCCAAGCAGCCCAGACAGGGGAATATAATTCACCCCTCCACTTT. Protein product: CASSQAAQTGEYNSPLHF.

This sequence joins TRBV29-1 and TRBJ2-7; 10 nucleotides line up with TRBD1. Per germline, CDR1 SQVTM and CDR2 ANQGSEA. V was pared by 4 bases and J by 3 bases, with 0 bases of the junction left unmatched. This CDR3 is built from 12 residues. The CDR3 is CSVGTGGYEQYF. The DNA for the CDR3 is TGCAGCGTTGGGACAGGGGGCTACGAGCAGTACTTC.

This chain connects TRBV2 to TRBJ2-2; TRBD1 matches at 7 bases. This CDR3 is built from 15 residues. Trimming cost V 6 bases and J 1 base; bases outside gene matches: 5. Germline values: CDR1 SNHLY, CDR2 FYNNEI. The CDR3 protein is CASSTGTVNTGELFF. CDR3 DNA: TGTGCCAGCAGCACCGGGACAGTGAACACCGGGGAGCTGTTTTTT.

Only one count was recorded for this clone. The chain recombines TRBV5-1 with TRBJ1-4; 8 nucleotides match TRBD1. The ends lost 3 bases at V and 5 bases at J; junction bases unmatched: 6. The CDR3 loop spans 15 amino acids. Germline V lookup: CDR1 SGHRS, CDR2 YFSETQ. CDR3 nucleotide sequence: TGCGCCAGCAGCTCCACCGGGACAGGAAATGAAAAACTGTTTTTT. Protein: CASSSTGTGNEKLFF. Based on the CDR3 plus reference TRBV5-1 and TRBJ1-4, the full variable domain is KAGVTQTPRYLIKTRGQQVTLSCSPISGHRSVSWYQQTPGQGLQFLFEYFSETQRNKGNFPGRFSGRQFSNSRSEMNVSTLELGDSALYLCASSSTGTGNEKLFFGSGTQLSVL.

The V and J genes are TRBV4-1 and TRBJ2-1; the match to TRBD2 covers 7 bases. V trimming: 0 bases; J trimming: 9 bases; junction bases outside the gene matches: 14. The CDR3 consists of 17 residues. Germline CDR1 reads MGHRA; CDR2 reads YSYEKL. CDR3: CASSQDSGTNSGGEQFF. DNA of the CDR3: TGCGCCAGCAGCCAAGATTCGGGGACTAATAGTGGGGGTGAGCAGTTCTTC.

This clone was detected once. The V and J genes are TRBV7-8 and TRBJ1-1; D ambiguous. Germline lookup yields CDR1 SGHVS and CDR2 FQNEAQ. The CDR3 spans 13 residues. Trimming took 8 bases from V and 1 from J, leaving 11 bases between them. The CDR3 sequence: CASCGRENTEAFF. DNA for the CDR3: TGTGCCAGCTGCGGACGGGAGAACACTGAAGCTTTCTTT.

Written as DNA, the CDR3 is TGCAGCGTTGGAGACCTTTCCGGGGAGCTGTTTTTT. It yields the protein CSVGDLSGELFF. This chain links TRBV29-1 with TRBJ2-2; no reliable D call. The V end lost 4 bases, the J end lost 6 bases, and 9 bases lay between the germline ends. Germline V gives CDR1 SQVTM, CDR2 ANQGSEA. The CDR3 totals 12 residues.

The V and J genes are TRBV20-1 and TRBJ2-3, with TRBD2 identical over 12 bases. The germline V gene has CDR1 DFQATT and CDR2 SNEGSKA (reference sequence). The V gene end was trimmed by 3 bases and the J gene end by 2 bases; junction bases not matched to a gene: 6. The CDR3 has 16 amino acids. The CDR3 DNA follows: TGCAGTGCTAGTCCGGGACTAGCGGGTCTCACAGATACGCAGTATTTT. As protein: CSASPGLAGLTDTQYF.

The chain couples TRBV4-3 to TRBJ2-7, with TRBD1 matching 7 bases. Germline V lookup: CDR1 LGHNA, CDR2 YSLEER. The length of the CDR3 is 14 residues. V was pared by 0 bases and J by 3 bases, with 2 bases of the junction left unmatched. DNA of the CDR3: TGCGCCAGCAGCCAAGATAGACAGGGCTACGAGCAGTACTTC. Translating gives CASSQDRQGYEQYF.

The rearrangement uses TRBV5-1 and TRBJ2-2, with D unresolved. V was trimmed by 1 base and J by 3 bases, leaving 10 bases between them. Germline V CDR1 and CDR2: SGHRS, YFSETQ. The CDR3 covers 15 residues. CDR3 amino acids: CASSLSGYDTGELFF. The CDR3 region has the DNA TGCGCCAGCAGCTTGTCAGGCTACGACACCGGGGAGCTGTTTTTT.

This sequence joins TRBV9 and TRBJ2-6, with 7 bases that match TRBD1. Germline loops: CDR1 SGDLS, CDR2 YYNGEE. V shed 3 bases and J 2 bases; nucleotides not matched to a gene: 2. This CDR3 has 15 residues. The CDR3 DNA follows: TGTGCCAGCAGCGGTCAGGGGGCTGGGGCCAACGTCCTGACTTTC. It translates to CASSGQGAGANVLTF. Complete variable domain (other parts from reference TRBV9 and TRBJ2-6): DSGVTQTPKHLITATGQRVTLRCSPRSGDLSVYWYQQSLDQGLQFLIQYYNGEERAKGNILERFSAQQFPDLHSELNLSSLELGDSALYFCASSGQGAGANVLTFGAGSRLTVL.

The rearrangement joins TRBV4-2 to TRBJ2-7; D perhaps matches TRBD2 (6 bases). Germline loops: CDR1 LGHNA, CDR2 YNFKEQ. The CDR3 consists of 14 residues. V lost 3 bases to trimming and J lost 2 bases, with 11 bases between them. This CDR3 is CASSQGGGTYEQYF. The CDR3 DNA follows: TGTGCCAGCAGCCAGGGAGGTGGGACCTACGAGCAGTACTTC.

The rearrangement joins TRBV25-1 to TRBJ1-1; tentative D call: TRBD1 (5 bases). The CDR3 contains 14 residues. The V gene lost 8 bases and the J gene lost 5 bases, with 18 bases spanning the gap. Germline assignment: CDR1 MGHDK and CDR2 SYGVNS. The CDR3 loop is CASLNRGVGTEAFF. The CDR3 bases are TGTGCCAGCTTAAACCGGGGGGTGGGGACTGAAGCTTTCTTT. The full variable domain, completed using reference TRBV25-1 and TRBJ1-1, is EADIYQTPRYLVIGTGKKITLECSQTMGHDKMYWYQQDPGMELHLIHYSYGVNSTEKGDLSSESTVSRIRTEHFPLTLESARPSHTSQYLCASLNRGVGTEAFFGQGTRLTVV.

This clone was seen only a few times. This sequence joins TRBV27 and TRBJ1-2; 10 bases are shared with TRBD1. The CDR3 spans 14 residues. The J segment lost 5 bases and the V segment lost 6 bases, leaving 6 bases of the junction unmatched. Germline CDR1 MNHEY, CDR2 SMNVEV (reference sequence). The CDR3 DNA reads as TGTGCCAGCAGAGCGACAGGGGGCGAGTATGGCTACACCTTC. Its protein product is CASRATGGEYGYTF.

As concerns this clone: Other DNA sequences of this sample code for an identical CDR3. V is TRBV20-1 and J is TRBJ1-5, with unresolved D. The CDR3 is 14 amino acids. In germline, CDR1 is DFQATT, CDR2 SNEGSKA (reference sequence). The V gene lost 3 bases and the J gene lost 1 base, with 10 bases spanning the gap. As DNA, the CDR3 is TGCAGTGCTAGTCTTGGCCCGAGCAATCAGCCCCAGCATTTT. It codes for CSASLGPSNQPQHF.

This rearrangement joins TRBV6-1 to TRBJ1-5, with D hard to call. The germline V and J ends were trimmed by 3 bases and 2 bases, with 11 bases remaining between them. The length of the CDR3 is 15 residues. Per germline, CDR1 MNHNS and CDR2 SASEGT. The DNA of the CDR3 is TGTGCCAGCAGTGACCGGGTGAGGGGCAATCAGCCCCAGCATTTT. Its protein is CASSDRVRGNQPQHF.

The chain carries TRBV19 and TRBJ2-1; 16 bases are a match to TRBD2. CDR1 is LNHDA and CDR2 is SQIVND in the germline V gene (reference sequence). V was pared by 3 bases and J by 8 bases, with 7 bases of the junction left unmatched. The CDR3 totals 17 residues. CDR3 protein: CASSILGLAGGPHEQFF. In nucleotides, the CDR3 is TGTGCCAGTAGTATCCTGGGACTAGCGGGGGGGCCCCATGAGCAGTTCTTC. The whole variable domain, remainder taken from reference TRBV19 and TRBJ2-1, is DGGITQSPKYLFRKEGQNVTLSCEQNLNHDAMYWYRQDPGQGLRLIYYSQIVNDFQKGDIAEGYSVSREKKESFPLTVTSAQKNPTAFYLCASSILGLAGGPHEQFFGPGTRLTVL.

CDR3 DNA: TGTGCCAGCAGCACCGGACAGGGGGGGATGAACACTGAAGCTTTCTTT. As protein: CASSTGQGGMNTEAFF. V and J are TRBV5-4 and TRBJ1-1; 10 positions match TRBD1. CDR3 length: 16 residues. Germline V gives CDR1 SGHNT, CDR2 YYREEE (reference sequence). The V segment lost 4 bases and the J segment 0 bases; nucleotides outside the gene matches: 6.

The chain has TRBV19 and TRBJ2-5; D is possibly TRBD2 (6 bases). The CDR3 contains 17 residues. Germline CDR1 LNHDA, CDR2 SQIVND (reference sequence). V was pared by 1 base and J by 2 bases, with 17 bases between. The CDR3 reads CASSIGRGGQLQETQYF. The DNA for the CDR3 is TGTGCCAGTAGTATAGGTAGGGGAGGACAATTACAAGAGACCCAGTACTTC.

The J gene is TRBJ1-1, the V gene TRBV6-5, with a weak D call TRBD1 (6 bases). The CDR3 has 14 residues. V dropped 8 bases and J dropped 2 bases, with 15 bases sitting between them. The germline V gene has CDR1 MNHEY and CDR2 SVGAGI. CDR3 DNA sequence: TGTGCCAGCGGCTACAGGGAAAGCAACACTGAAGCTTTCTTT. As protein: CASGYRESNTEAFF.

The V call is TRBV10-3, the J call TRBJ2-7; tentatively, D is TRBD2 (5 bases). Germline V gene sequence: CDR1 ENHRY, CDR2 SYGVKD. Trimming stripped 6 bases from V and 6 bases from J, with 15 bases between. The CDR3 runs 13 residues. As DNA, the CDR3 is TGTGCCATCAGCGAGGGAGCCGGCGGCGAGCAGTACTTC. Its translation is CAISEGAGGEQYF.

This chain links TRBV11-2 with TRBJ2-2; 9 positions match TRBD1. The CDR3 is 15 amino acids. Germline V lookup: CDR1 SGHAT, CDR2 FQNNGV. V trimming: 11 bases; J trimming: 3 bases; junction bases outside the gene matches: 10. CDR3 in DNA: TGTGCCGGGGGCGACAGGGGGGTTGACACCGGGGAGCTGTTTTTT. Translating gives CAGGDRGVDTGELFF.

The chain links TRBV19 to TRBJ1-1; no reliable D call. Germline V gene data show CDR1 as LNHDA and CDR2 as SQIVND (reference sequence). V gave up 7 bases and J gave up 0 bases, with 12 bases separating them. This CDR3 region has 14 residues. The DNA of the CDR3 is TGTGCCAGTAACATGAGGGAGATGAACACTGAAGCTTTCTTT. Translating it yields CASNMREMNTEAFF. The variable domain in full, with the rest retrieved from reference TRBV19 and TRBJ1-1, is DGGITQSPKYLFRKEGQNVTLSCEQNLNHDAMYWYRQDPGQGLRLIYYSQIVNDFQKGDIAEGYSVSREKKESFPLTVTSAQKNPTAFYLCASNMREMNTEAFFGQGTRLTVV.

The chain joins TRBV4-1 to TRBJ2-7; D ambiguous. V was clipped by 1 base and J by 0 bases, with 10 bases between them. Germline-derived CDR1 and CDR2 are MGHRA and YSYEKL. This CDR3 has 15 residues. The CDR3: CASSQATQDSYEQYF. CDR3 coding DNA: TGCGCCAGCAGCCAAGCCACGCAGGACTCCTACGAGCAGTACTTC.

The chain joins TRBV30 to TRBJ1-1, with 7 bases lining up with TRBD1. The ends lost 6 bases at V and 5 bases at J; junction bases unmatched: 3. The CDR3 runs to 11 residues. The germline V gene has CDR1 GTSNPN and CDR2 SVGIG (reference sequence). The CDR3, as DNA: TGTGCCTGTTCCAGGGGGACTGAAGCTTTCTTT. It translates to CACSRGTEAFF.

The chain has TRBV29-1 and TRBJ2-4, with a possible D match to TRBD2 (6 bases). Germline-derived CDR1 and CDR2 are SQVTM and ANQGSEA. The CDR3 is 14 residues long. Trimming cost V 7 bases and J 0 bases, with 13 bases left between them. Written as DNA, the CDR3 is TGCAGCGCTTACGAGGGACTAGCCAAAAACATTCAGTACTTC. Residues: CSAYEGLAKNIQYF.

The J gene is TRBJ1-5, the V gene TRBV18; unclear D gene. Germline V lookup: CDR1 KGHSH, CDR2 LQKENI. The CDR3 is made up of 13 amino acids. The ends were cut back, 8 bases at V and 2 bases at J, with 10 bases in the middle. CDR3 sequence (DNA): TGTGCCAGCCGAGGAGGCGGCAATCAGCCCCAGCATTTT. Protein product: CASRGGGNQPQHF.

Here the CDR3 reads CASSLDRGGEQYF. As DNA, the CDR3 is TGTGCCAGCAGCCTAGACAGGGGAGGAGAGCAGTACTTC. The V and J genes are TRBV12-3 or TRBV12-4 and TRBJ2-7, with 8 bases fitting TRBD1. This CDR3 is 13 amino acids long. Trimming cost V 6 bases and J 7 bases; bases outside gene matches: 8.

This chain links TRBV25-1 with TRBJ2-5; D is possibly TRBD1 (6 bases). With 3 bases removed from V and 3 bases from J, the gap between germline ends came to 14 bases. The CDR3 is 15 amino acids. The germline V gene encodes CDR1 MGHDK and CDR2 SYGVNS. CDR3 in amino acids: CASSDWGQNEETQYF. The CDR3 DNA sequence: TGTGCCAGCAGTGATTGGGGGCAGAACGAAGAGACCCAGTACTTC.

This rearrangement joins TRBV7-9 to TRBJ2-2, with TRBD1 matching 7 bases. CDR3 size: 16 residues. CDR1 SEHNR and CDR2 FQNEAQ come from the germline V gene (reference sequence). J lost 6 bases, V lost 5 bases, and 12 bases had no gene match. CDR3 in DNA: TGTGCCAGCAGCCTCCCGACAGGGATGAGAGCCGGGGAGCTGTTTTTT. It translates to CASSLPTGMRAGELFF.

J is TRBJ1-6 and V is TRBV30; D gene ambiguous. The germline gives CDR1 GTSNPN, CDR2 SVGIG (reference sequence). There are 15 residues in the CDR3. V was trimmed by 5 bases and J by 0 bases, leaving 11 bases between them. The chain's CDR3 is CAWGTGVSYNSPLHF. CDR3 DNA sequence: TGTGCCTGGGGTACCGGAGTCTCCTATAATTCACCCCTCCACTTT.